This T cell receptor beta chain was retrieved from a study of blood T cell repertoires in COVID-19. Background on the study: Samples came from the United States, Italy and Spain, spanning acute and convalescent COVID-19.

Followed over time, Seattle patients had been enrolled while infection was active. As processed by the authors: Reference gene primer amplification gave nucleated cell count estimates. TCRdb's copy holds only in-frame clones and misses some; the assay was immunoSEQ multiplex PCR. V and J calls and clone size are those listed in that table; D and trimming were worked out from the DNA. The table has about 160,000 clones, around nine tenths seen once; the top ten hold about a tenth. Sequenced input: peripheral blood. This clonotype was obtained from an older woman with COVID-19, enrolled during active disease.

This CDR3 reads CASSFGPSGAFF. The CDR3, as DNA: TGCGCCAGCAGCTTTGGGCCTTCTGGGGCTTTCTTT. The chain couples TRBV5-1 to TRBJ1-1; no definite D call. Germline CDR1 and CDR2: SGHRS and YFSETQ. The V end lost 2 bases, the J end lost 11 bases, and 13 bases lay between the germline ends. This CDR3 is built from 12 residues.